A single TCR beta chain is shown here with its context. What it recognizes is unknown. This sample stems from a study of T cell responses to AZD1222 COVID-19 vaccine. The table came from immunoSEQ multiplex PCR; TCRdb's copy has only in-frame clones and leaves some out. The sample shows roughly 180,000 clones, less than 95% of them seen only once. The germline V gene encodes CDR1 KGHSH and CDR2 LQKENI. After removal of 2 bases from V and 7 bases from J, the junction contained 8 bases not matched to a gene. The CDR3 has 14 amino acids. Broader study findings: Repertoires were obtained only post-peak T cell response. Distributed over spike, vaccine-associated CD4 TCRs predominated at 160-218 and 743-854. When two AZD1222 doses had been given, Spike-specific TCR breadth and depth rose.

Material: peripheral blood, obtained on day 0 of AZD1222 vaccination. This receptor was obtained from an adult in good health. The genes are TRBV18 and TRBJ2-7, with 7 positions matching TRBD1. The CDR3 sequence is CASSPDRASGEQYF. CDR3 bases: TGTGCCAGCTCACCAGACAGGGCCTCGGGAGAGCAGTACTTC.